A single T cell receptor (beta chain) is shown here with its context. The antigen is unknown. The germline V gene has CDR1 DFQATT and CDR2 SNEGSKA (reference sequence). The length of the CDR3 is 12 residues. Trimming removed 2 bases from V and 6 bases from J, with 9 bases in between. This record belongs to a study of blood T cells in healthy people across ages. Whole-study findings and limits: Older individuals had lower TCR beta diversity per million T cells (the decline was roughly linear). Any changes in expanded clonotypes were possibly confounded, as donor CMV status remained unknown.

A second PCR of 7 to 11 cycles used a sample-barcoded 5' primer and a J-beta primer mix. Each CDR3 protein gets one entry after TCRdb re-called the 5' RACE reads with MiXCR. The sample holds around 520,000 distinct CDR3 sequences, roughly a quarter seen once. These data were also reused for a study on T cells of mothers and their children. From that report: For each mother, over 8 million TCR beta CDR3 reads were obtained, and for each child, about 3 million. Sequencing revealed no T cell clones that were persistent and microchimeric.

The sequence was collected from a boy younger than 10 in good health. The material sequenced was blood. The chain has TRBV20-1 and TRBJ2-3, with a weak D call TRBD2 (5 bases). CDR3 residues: CSARREPDTQYF. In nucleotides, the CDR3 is TGCAGTGCTAGAAGGGAGCCGGATACGCAGTATTTT.